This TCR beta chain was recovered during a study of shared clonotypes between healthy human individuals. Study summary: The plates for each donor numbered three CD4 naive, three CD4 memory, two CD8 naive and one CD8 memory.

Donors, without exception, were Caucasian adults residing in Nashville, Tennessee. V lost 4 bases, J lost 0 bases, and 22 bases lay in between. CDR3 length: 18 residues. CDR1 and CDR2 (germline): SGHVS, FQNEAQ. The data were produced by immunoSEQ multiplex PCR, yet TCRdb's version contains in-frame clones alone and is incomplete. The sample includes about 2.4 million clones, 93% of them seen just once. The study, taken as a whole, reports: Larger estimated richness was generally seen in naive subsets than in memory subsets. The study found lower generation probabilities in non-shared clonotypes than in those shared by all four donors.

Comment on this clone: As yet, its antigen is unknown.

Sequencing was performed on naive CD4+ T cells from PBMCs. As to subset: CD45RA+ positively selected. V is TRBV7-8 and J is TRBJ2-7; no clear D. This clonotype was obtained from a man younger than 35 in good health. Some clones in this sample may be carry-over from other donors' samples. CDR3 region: CASSYVAFGASHSYEQYF. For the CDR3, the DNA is TGTGCCAGCAGCTATGTGGCGTTCGGAGCGAGCCACTCCTACGAGCAGTACTTC.